A selection of T cell receptor beta chains follows, all from one sample in a study of a mutant IDH1 vaccine in newly diagnosed glioma. These receptors have no identified antigens. This table comes from immunoSEQ multiplex PCR, and its TCRdb copy is limited to in-frame clones, with some not included. The repertoire has about 85,000 clones, about nine tenths of them found once; the top ten carry approximately 0.8%. This sample comprised PBMCs, obtained from a glioma patient whose treatment included an IDH1 peptide vaccine. All receptors come from a woman aged 45 to 65 with glioma. CDR3s include the opening cysteine and the closing phenylalanine or tryptophan. Fields, in order: CDR3 protein, CDR3 DNA, clone size, D gene, V gene, CDR3 length, J gene. D genes are given only for firm matches. The size of a clone is reported for some rows only, either as once, few or many, or as a class for expanded clones.

cdr3_aa: CASSEGPGETGELFF; cdr3_nt: TGTGCCAGCAGTGAAGGGCCAGGGGAGACCGGGGAGCTGTTTTTT; clone_size: NA; d_call: NA; v_call: TRBV2; cdr3_length: 15; j_call: TRBJ2-2
cdr3_aa: CASSSVIGGSTDTQYF; cdr3_nt: TGTGCCAGCAGCTCCGTGATAGGCGGTAGCACAGATACGCAGTATTTT; clone_size: NA; d_call: NA; v_call: TRBV7-9; cdr3_length: 16; j_call: TRBJ2-3
cdr3_aa: CAGGGLYNEQFF; cdr3_nt: TGTGCCGGGGGGGGCCTCTACAATGAGCAGTTCTTC; clone_size: NA; d_call: NA; v_call: TRBV7-9; cdr3_length: 12; j_call: TRBJ2-1
cdr3_aa: CASSPTGTDTQYF; cdr3_nt: TGTGCCAGCAGCCCCACGGGAACAGATACGCAGTATTTT; clone_size: NA; d_call: NA; v_call: TRBV5-8; cdr3_length: 13; j_call: TRBJ2-3
cdr3_aa: CASSLGGGTEAFF; cdr3_nt: TGTGCCAGCAGCCTAGGGGGAGGGACTGAAGCTTTCTTT; clone_size: NA; d_call: NA; v_call: TRBV7-3; cdr3_length: 13; j_call: TRBJ1-1
cdr3_aa: CASSYGAVEGNTIYF; cdr3_nt: TGTGCCAGCAGTTATGGGGCAGTAGAAGGAAACACCATATATTTT; clone_size: NA; d_call: NA; v_call: TRBV28; cdr3_length: 15; j_call: TRBJ1-3
cdr3_aa: CAWSVGSDEQFF; cdr3_nt: TGTGCCTGGAGTGTAGGGTCCGATGAGCAGTTCTTC; clone_size: NA; d_call: NA; v_call: TRBV30; cdr3_length: 12; j_call: TRBJ2-1
cdr3_aa: CAWSVSRGGTQYF; cdr3_nt: TGTGCCTGGAGTGTATCCAGGGGGGGGACCCAGTACTTC; clone_size: NA; d_call: NA; v_call: TRBV30; cdr3_length: 13; j_call: TRBJ2-5
cdr3_aa: CASSTPGRASPLHF; cdr3_nt: TGTGCCAGCAGTACCCCGGGTAGGGCTTCACCCCTCCACTTT; clone_size: NA; d_call: NA; v_call: TRBV6-5; cdr3_length: 14; j_call: TRBJ1-6
cdr3_aa: CASRFGLAGENEQFF; cdr3_nt: TGTGCCAGCAGATTCGGACTAGCGGGAGAGAATGAGCAGTTCTTC; clone_size: NA; d_call: TRBD2; v_call: TRBV7-9; cdr3_length: 15; j_call: TRBJ2-1
cdr3_aa: CASSPSDINQPQHF; cdr3_nt: TGTGCCAGCAGCCCTTCGGACATCAATCAGCCCCAGCATTTT; clone_size: few; d_call: NA; v_call: TRBV14; cdr3_length: 14; j_call: TRBJ1-5
cdr3_aa: CASSLGRGGRGETQYF; cdr3_nt: TGCGCCAGCAGCTTGGGTCGAGGGGGTCGTGGAGAGACCCAGTACTTC; clone_size: NA; d_call: NA; v_call: TRBV5-1; cdr3_length: 16; j_call: TRBJ2-5
cdr3_aa: CASSYSSVGGTYEQYF; cdr3_nt: TGTGCCAGCAGTTACTCGAGTGTGGGCGGGACATACGAGCAGTACTTC; clone_size: NA; d_call: NA; v_call: TRBV6-5; cdr3_length: 16; j_call: TRBJ2-7
cdr3_aa: CASSPQTVGYGYTF; cdr3_nt: TGCGCCAGCAGCCCACAGACAGTAGGCTATGGCTACACCTTC; clone_size: NA; d_call: NA; v_call: TRBV4-1; cdr3_length: 14; j_call: TRBJ1-2
cdr3_aa: CASSLRLRYEQYF; cdr3_nt: TGTGCCAGCAGCTTAAGACTTCGCTACGAGCAGTACTTC; clone_size: NA; d_call: NA; v_call: TRBV7-2; cdr3_length: 13; j_call: TRBJ2-7
cdr3_aa: CSVLGRGRYNEQFF; cdr3_nt: TGCAGCGTTCTGGGCCGCGGGAGGTACAATGAGCAGTTCTTC; clone_size: NA; d_call: TRBD2; v_call: TRBV29-1; cdr3_length: 14; j_call: TRBJ2-1
cdr3_aa: CAWSFYNEQFF; cdr3_nt: TGTGCCTGGAGTTTTTACAATGAGCAGTTCTTC; clone_size: once; d_call: NA; v_call: TRBV30; cdr3_length: 11; j_call: TRBJ2-1
cdr3_aa: CASSYSRSGYNEQFF; cdr3_nt: TGTGCCAGCAGTTACTCGAGGAGCGGCTACAATGAGCAGTTCTTC; clone_size: NA; d_call: NA; v_call: TRBV6-5; cdr3_length: 15; j_call: TRBJ2-1
cdr3_aa: CASSLADRARLNTEAFF; cdr3_nt: TGCGCCAGCAGCTTGGCCGACAGGGCCAGATTGAACACTGAAGCTTTCTTT; clone_size: NA; d_call: TRBD1; v_call: TRBV5-1; cdr3_length: 17; j_call: TRBJ1-1
cdr3_aa: CASSLEGLQETQYF; cdr3_nt: TGTGCCAGCAGTTTAGAGGGACTCCAAGAGACCCAGTACTTC; clone_size: NA; d_call: NA; v_call: TRBV27; cdr3_length: 14; j_call: TRBJ2-5
cdr3_aa: CASSGDGRGVEAFF; cdr3_nt: TGTGCCAGCAGTGGGGACGGCCGAGGTGTTGAAGCTTTCTTT; clone_size: NA; d_call: NA; v_call: TRBV2; cdr3_length: 14; j_call: TRBJ1-1
cdr3_aa: CASSSGQGVVYTGELFF; cdr3_nt: TGTGCCAGCAGCTCGGGACAGGGGGTCGTATACACCGGGGAGCTGTTTTTT; clone_size: NA; d_call: TRBD1; v_call: TRBV5-4; cdr3_length: 17; j_call: TRBJ2-2
cdr3_aa: CASSADSGTFTGTQYF; cdr3_nt: TGTGCCAGCAGCGCAGATTCCGGGACCTTCACAGGTACGCAGTATTTT; clone_size: NA; d_call: NA; v_call: TRBV9; cdr3_length: 16; j_call: TRBJ2-3
cdr3_aa: CASGLQGLTKNIQYF; cdr3_nt: TGTGCTAGTGGTTTGCAGGGACTAACCAAAAACATTCAGTACTTC; clone_size: NA; d_call: TRBD2; v_call: TRBV12-5; cdr3_length: 15; j_call: TRBJ2-4
cdr3_aa: CASSRRDSGIREPQHF; cdr3_nt: TGTGCCAGCAGTCGCCGGGACAGCGGGATTAGGGAGCCCCAGCATTTT; clone_size: NA; d_call: TRBD1; v_call: TRBV28; cdr3_length: 16; j_call: TRBJ1-5
cdr3_aa: CAWSVSGSNYGYTF; cdr3_nt: TGTGCCTGGAGTGTGAGTGGCAGTAACTATGGCTACACCTTC; clone_size: NA; d_call: NA; v_call: TRBV30; cdr3_length: 14; j_call: TRBJ1-2
cdr3_aa: CAIGGAGNQPQHF; cdr3_nt: TGTGCCATCGGGGGGGCCGGCAATCAGCCCCAGCATTTT; clone_size: NA; d_call: NA; v_call: TRBV10-3; cdr3_length: 13; j_call: TRBJ1-5
cdr3_aa: CASSQQTGRGEQFF; cdr3_nt: TGTGCCAGCAGCCAACAAACAGGGCGGGGTGAGCAGTTCTTC; clone_size: NA; d_call: NA; v_call: TRBV6-5; cdr3_length: 14; j_call: TRBJ2-1
cdr3_aa: CASSSTGGYGYTF; cdr3_nt: TGTGCCAGCAGTTCAACAGGGGGCTATGGCTACACCTTC; clone_size: NA; d_call: TRBD1; v_call: TRBV28; cdr3_length: 13; j_call: TRBJ1-2
cdr3_aa: CASNPGGSYEQYF; cdr3_nt: TGCGCCAGCAATCCGGGGGGTTCCTACGAGCAGTACTTC; clone_size: once; d_call: TRBD2; v_call: TRBV5-1; cdr3_length: 13; j_call: TRBJ2-7
cdr3_aa: CASSDAREGIETQYF; cdr3_nt: TGTGCCAGCAGTGACGCGAGGGAAGGGATAGAGACCCAGTACTTC; clone_size: NA; d_call: NA; v_call: TRBV25-1; cdr3_length: 15; j_call: TRBJ2-5
cdr3_aa: CASSLIRLRTGTNYSYTF; cdr3_nt: TGTGCCAGCAGCTTAATAAGGTTACGGACAGGGACTAACTATAGCTACACCTTC; clone_size: once; d_call: TRBD1; v_call: TRBV7-8; cdr3_length: 18; j_call: TRBJ1-2
cdr3_aa: CASSFIRGPNSPLHF; cdr3_nt: TGTGCCAGCAGCTTTATCAGGGGCCCTAATTCACCCCTCCACTTT; clone_size: NA; d_call: NA; v_call: TRBV5-8; cdr3_length: 15; j_call: TRBJ1-6
cdr3_aa: CASSAGGAGLVGPQHF; cdr3_nt: TGCGCCAGCAGCGCGGGTGGGGCCGGCCTAGTGGGGCCCCAGCATTTT; clone_size: NA; d_call: NA; v_call: TRBV4-1; cdr3_length: 16; j_call: TRBJ1-5
cdr3_aa: CASSLDADTQYF; cdr3_nt: TGTGCCAGCAGCTTAGATGCAGATACGCAGTATTTT; clone_size: NA; d_call: NA; v_call: TRBV7-9; cdr3_length: 12; j_call: TRBJ2-3
cdr3_aa: CASSIRDTGELFF; cdr3_nt: TGTGCCAGCAGCATCAGGGACACCGGGGAGCTGTTTTTT; clone_size: medium-sized; d_call: NA; v_call: TRBV2; cdr3_length: 13; j_call: TRBJ2-2
cdr3_aa: CASRKRVDTGELFF; cdr3_nt: TGCGCCAGCAGGAAAAGGGTAGACACCGGGGAGCTGTTTTTT; clone_size: few; d_call: NA; v_call: TRBV5-1; cdr3_length: 14; j_call: TRBJ2-2
cdr3_aa: CASSLSGTAPYEQYF; cdr3_nt: TGTGCCAGCAGTTTATCAGGGACGGCGCCTTACGAGCAGTACTTC; clone_size: NA; d_call: NA; v_call: TRBV27; cdr3_length: 15; j_call: TRBJ2-7
cdr3_aa: CSVETGIAYEQYF; cdr3_nt: TGCAGCGTTGAAACCGGGATAGCCTACGAGCAGTACTTC; clone_size: NA; d_call: NA; v_call: TRBV29-1; cdr3_length: 13; j_call: TRBJ2-7
cdr3_aa: CASSPTHYEQYF; cdr3_nt: TGTGCCAGCAGCCCTACGCATTACGAGCAGTACTTC; clone_size: NA; d_call: NA; v_call: TRBV28; cdr3_length: 12; j_call: TRBJ2-7
cdr3_aa: CASSVGGLAEYEQYF; cdr3_nt: TGTGCCAGCAGCGTAGGGGGACTAGCAGAGTACGAGCAGTACTTC; clone_size: NA; d_call: TRBD2; v_call: TRBV9; cdr3_length: 15; j_call: TRBJ2-7
cdr3_aa: CASSLGGTANTGELFF; cdr3_nt: TGCGCCAGCAGCTTGGGAGGGACCGCGAACACCGGGGAGCTGTTTTTT; clone_size: NA; d_call: NA; v_call: TRBV5-1; cdr3_length: 16; j_call: TRBJ2-2